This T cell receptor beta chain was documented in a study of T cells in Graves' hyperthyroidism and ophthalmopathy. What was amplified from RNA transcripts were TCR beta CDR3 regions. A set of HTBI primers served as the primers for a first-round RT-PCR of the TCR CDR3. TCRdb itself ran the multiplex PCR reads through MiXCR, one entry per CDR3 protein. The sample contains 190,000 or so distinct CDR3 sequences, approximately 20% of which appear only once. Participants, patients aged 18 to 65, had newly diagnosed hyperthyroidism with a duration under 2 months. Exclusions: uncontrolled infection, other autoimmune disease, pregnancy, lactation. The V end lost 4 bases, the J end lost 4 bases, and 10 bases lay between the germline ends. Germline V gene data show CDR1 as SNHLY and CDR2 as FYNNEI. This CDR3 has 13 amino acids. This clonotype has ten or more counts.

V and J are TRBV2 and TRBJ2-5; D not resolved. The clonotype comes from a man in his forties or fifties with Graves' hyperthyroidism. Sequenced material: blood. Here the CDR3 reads CASSVDPLETQYF. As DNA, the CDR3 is TGTGCCAGCAGTGTTGACCCCCTAGAGACCCAGTACTTC.